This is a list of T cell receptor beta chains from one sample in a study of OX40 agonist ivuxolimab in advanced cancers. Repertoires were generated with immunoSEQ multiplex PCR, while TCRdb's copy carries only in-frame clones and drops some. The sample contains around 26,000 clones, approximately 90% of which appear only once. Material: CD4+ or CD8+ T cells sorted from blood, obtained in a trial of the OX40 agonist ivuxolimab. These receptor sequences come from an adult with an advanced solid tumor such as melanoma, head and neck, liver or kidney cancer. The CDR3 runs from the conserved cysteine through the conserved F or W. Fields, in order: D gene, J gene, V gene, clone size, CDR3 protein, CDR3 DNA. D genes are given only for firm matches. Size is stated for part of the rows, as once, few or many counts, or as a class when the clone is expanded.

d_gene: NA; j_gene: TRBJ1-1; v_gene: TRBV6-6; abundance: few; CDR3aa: CASGGTMNTEAFF; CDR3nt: TGTGCCAGCGGAGGCACCATGAACACTGAAGCTTTCTTT
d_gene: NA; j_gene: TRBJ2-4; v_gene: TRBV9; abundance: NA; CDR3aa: CASSYDPEGAKNIQYF; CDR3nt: TGTGCCAGCAGCTACGACCCGGAGGGAGCCAAAAACATTCAGTACTTC
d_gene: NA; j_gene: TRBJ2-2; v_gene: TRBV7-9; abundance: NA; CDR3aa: CASSSLAEGNTGELFF; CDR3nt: TGTGCCAGCAGCTCACTCGCGGAGGGGAATACCGGGGAGCTGTTTTTT
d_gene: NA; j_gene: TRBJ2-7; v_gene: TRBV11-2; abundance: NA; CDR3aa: CASSHLSRGIFYEQYF; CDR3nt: TGTGCCAGCAGCCACCTCTCTAGGGGTATTTTCTACGAGCAGTACTTC
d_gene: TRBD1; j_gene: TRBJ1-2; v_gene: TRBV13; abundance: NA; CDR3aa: CASSYPRPGTGIGLYGYTF; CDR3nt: TGTGCCAGCAGCTACCCTCGTCCCGGGACAGGGATTGGGCTCTATGGCTACACCTTC
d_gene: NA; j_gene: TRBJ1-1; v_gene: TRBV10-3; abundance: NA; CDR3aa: CATHGSTNPEAFF; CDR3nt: TGTGCCACCCACGGGTCAACGAACCCTGAAGCTTTCTTT
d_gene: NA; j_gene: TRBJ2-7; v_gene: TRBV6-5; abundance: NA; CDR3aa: CASSYATGYEQYF; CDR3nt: TGTGCCAGCAGTTACGCCACAGGGTACGAGCAGTACTTC
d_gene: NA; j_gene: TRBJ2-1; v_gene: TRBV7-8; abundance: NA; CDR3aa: CASSLSSPNEQFF; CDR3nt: TGTGCCAGCAGCTTGAGCAGTCCGAATGAGCAGTTCTTC
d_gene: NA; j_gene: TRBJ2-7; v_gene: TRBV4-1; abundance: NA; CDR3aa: CASSQYQAYEQYF; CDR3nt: TGCGCCAGCAGCCAATACCAGGCCTACGAGCAGTACTTC
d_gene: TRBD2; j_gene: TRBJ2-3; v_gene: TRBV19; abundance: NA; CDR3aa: CASSNPGLAGTDTQYF; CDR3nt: TGTGCCAGTAGTAACCCGGGACTAGCGGGAACCGATACGCAGTATTTT
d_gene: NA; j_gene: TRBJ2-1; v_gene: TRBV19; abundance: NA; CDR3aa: CASRLGVYNEQFF; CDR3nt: TGTGCCAGTAGACTGGGAGTTTACAATGAGCAGTTCTTC
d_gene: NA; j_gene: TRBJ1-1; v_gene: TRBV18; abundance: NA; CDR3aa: CASSPPEGLGTEAFF; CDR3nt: TGTGCCAGCTCACCACCGGAGGGTCTAGGCACTGAAGCTTTCTTT
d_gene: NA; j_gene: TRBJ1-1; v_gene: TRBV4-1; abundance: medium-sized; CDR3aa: CASSSPYVYNTEAFF; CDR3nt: TGCGCCAGCAGCAGTCCCTACGTCTACAACACTGAAGCTTTCTTT
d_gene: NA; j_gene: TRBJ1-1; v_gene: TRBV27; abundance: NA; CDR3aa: CASSPRQPSWENTEAFF; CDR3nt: TGTGCCAGCAGTCCCCGACAGCCAAGCTGGGAGAACACTGAAGCTTTCTTT
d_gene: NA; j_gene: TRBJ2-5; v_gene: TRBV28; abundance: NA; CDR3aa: CASSPDQETQYF; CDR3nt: TGTGCCAGCAGCCCAGACCAAGAGACCCAGTACTTC
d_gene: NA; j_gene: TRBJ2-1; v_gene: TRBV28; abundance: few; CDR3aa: CASSPSGRGGQFF; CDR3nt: TGTGCCAGCAGTCCCTCAGGGCGCGGTGGGCAGTTCTTC
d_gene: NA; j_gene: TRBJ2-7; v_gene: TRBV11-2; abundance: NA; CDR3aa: CASSFGTPYEQYF; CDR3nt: TGTGCCAGCAGCTTCGGAACCCCCTACGAGCAGTACTTC
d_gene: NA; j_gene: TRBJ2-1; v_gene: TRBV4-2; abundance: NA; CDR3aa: CASSQARGWAHEQFF; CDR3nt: TGTGCCAGCAGCCAGGCTAGGGGTTGGGCACATGAGCAGTTCTTC
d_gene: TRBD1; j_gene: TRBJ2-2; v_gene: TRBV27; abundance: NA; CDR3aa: CASTMRGGWVGELFF; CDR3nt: TGTGCCAGCACGATGAGAGGGGGCTGGGTCGGGGAGCTGTTTTTT
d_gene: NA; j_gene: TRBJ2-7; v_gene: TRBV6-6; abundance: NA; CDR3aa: CASSYVQYEQYF; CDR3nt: TGTGCCAGCAGTTACGTACAGTACGAGCAGTACTTC
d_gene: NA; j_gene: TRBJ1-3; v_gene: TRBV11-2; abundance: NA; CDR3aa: CASRTGSGNTIYF; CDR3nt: TGTGCCAGCAGAACAGGCTCTGGAAACACCATATATTTT
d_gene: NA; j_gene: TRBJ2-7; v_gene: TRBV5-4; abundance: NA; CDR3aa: CASSPEASYEQYF; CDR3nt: TGTGCCAGCAGCCCGGAGGCGTCCTACGAGCAGTACTTC
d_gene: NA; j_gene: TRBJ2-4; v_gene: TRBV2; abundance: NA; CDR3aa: CASSQTGAGGISQDIQYF; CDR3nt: TGTGCCAGCAGCCAGACAGGGGCGGGGGGTATCAGTCAGGACATTCAGTACTTC
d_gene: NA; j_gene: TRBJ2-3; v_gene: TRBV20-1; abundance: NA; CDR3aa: CSARADTQYF; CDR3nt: TGCAGTGCGCGTGCAGATACGCAGTATTTT
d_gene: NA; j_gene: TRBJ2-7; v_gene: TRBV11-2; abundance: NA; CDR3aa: CASQGGYEQYF; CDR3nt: TGTGCCAGCCAAGGGGGGTACGAGCAGTACTTC
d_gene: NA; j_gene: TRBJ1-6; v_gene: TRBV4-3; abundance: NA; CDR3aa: CASSPARTEPLHF; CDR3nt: TGCGCCAGCAGCCCGGCCAGGACAGAACCCCTCCACTTT
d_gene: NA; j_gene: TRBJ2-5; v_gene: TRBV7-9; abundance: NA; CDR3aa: CASSPRDRQETQYF; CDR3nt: TGTGCCAGCAGCCCAAGGGACCGCCAAGAGACCCAGTACTTC
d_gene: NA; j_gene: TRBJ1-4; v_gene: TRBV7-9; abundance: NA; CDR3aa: CASSPRETATDATNEKLFF; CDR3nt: TGTGCCAGCAGCCCCCGGGAAACCGCGACGGATGCAACTAATGAAAAACTGTTTTTT
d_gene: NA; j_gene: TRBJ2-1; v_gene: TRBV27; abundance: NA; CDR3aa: CASGVPPYNEQFF; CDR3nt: TGTGCCAGCGGAGTTCCACCCTACAATGAGCAGTTCTTC